This is a list of T cell receptor beta chains from one sample in a study of T-cell memory formation after mild COVID-19. TCRdb ran MiXCR on the 5' RACE reads and lists one entry per CDR3 protein. Found here are fewer than 700,000 distinct CDR3 sequences, roughly 21% of them singletons; the top ten hold approximately 8%. Sequencing was done on a sample of PBMCs or a T cell subset sorted from them (not recorded which). The receptors were gathered from an adult woman who had mild COVID-19 (a few samples of this study predate the infection). Cell type and time point are not known. Both conserved end residues are part of each CDR3. Each record gives: clone size, CDR3 length, V gene, D gene, J gene, CDR3 protein, CDR3 DNA. The D gene is left open where the match is weak. Clone size, where shown, is once, few, many, or a class for clones that have expanded.

clone_size: many; cdr3_length: 13; v_call: TRBV19; d_call: .; j_call: TRBJ2-3; cdr3_aa: CASSLTWTDTQYF; cdr3_nt: TGTGCCAGTAGCCTCACTTGGACAGATACGCAGTATTTT
clone_size: .; cdr3_length: 16; v_call: TRBV20-1; d_call: TRBD2; j_call: TRBJ2-7; cdr3_aa: CSAIPVAREGPYEQYF; cdr3_nt: TGCAGTGCTATCCCGGTAGCGCGGGAGGGCCCCTACGAGCAGTACTTC
clone_size: few; cdr3_length: 16; v_call: TRBV5-4; d_call: TRBD2; j_call: TRBJ2-7; cdr3_aa: CASSLGPSGNGYEQYF; cdr3_nt: TGTGCCAGCAGCTTGGGTCCTAGCGGGAATGGATACGAGCAGTACTTC
clone_size: many; cdr3_length: 15; v_call: TRBV5-1; d_call: TRBD1; j_call: TRBJ2-7; cdr3_aa: CASSFVTGAGNEQYF; cdr3_nt: TGCGCCAGCAGCTTCGTGACAGGGGCTGGAAACGAGCAGTACTTC
clone_size: .; cdr3_length: 14; v_call: TRBV20-1; d_call: .; j_call: TRBJ1-5; cdr3_aa: CSARVEQSNQPQHF; cdr3_nt: TGCAGTGCTAGAGTGGAACAGAGCAATCAGCCCCAGCATTTT
clone_size: .; cdr3_length: 14; v_call: TRBV5-5; d_call: .; j_call: TRBJ2-1; cdr3_aa: CASSFPRVDNEQFF; cdr3_nt: TGTGCCAGCAGCTTCCCAAGGGTCGACAATGAGCAGTTCTTC
clone_size: .; cdr3_length: 15; v_call: TRBV20-1; d_call: TRBD2; j_call: TRBJ2-3; cdr3_aa: CSAPGLAGASDTQYF; cdr3_nt: TGCAGTGCCCCGGGACTAGCGGGAGCTTCAGATACGCAGTATTTT
clone_size: .; cdr3_length: 16; v_call: TRBV3-1; d_call: TRBD2; j_call: TRBJ2-1; cdr3_aa: CASSQVLAGARGEQFF; cdr3_nt: TGTGCCAGCAGCCAAGTACTAGCGGGCGCAAGGGGGGAGCAGTTCTTC
clone_size: .; cdr3_length: 14; v_call: TRBV7-8; d_call: .; j_call: TRBJ2-3; cdr3_aa: CASSLFKGVDTQYF; cdr3_nt: TGTGCCAGCAGCTTATTTAAGGGCGTAGATACGCAGTATTTT
clone_size: .; cdr3_length: 14; v_call: TRBV28; d_call: TRBD1; j_call: TRBJ1-6; cdr3_aa: CASSPATGGAALHF; cdr3_nt: TGTGCCAGCAGTCCCGCGACAGGGGGGGCAGCCCTCCACTTT
clone_size: few; cdr3_length: 14; v_call: TRBV5-1; d_call: .; j_call: TRBJ2-5; cdr3_aa: CASTQRAPLETQYF; cdr3_nt: TGCGCCAGCACCCAGCGGGCGCCGTTGGAGACCCAGTACTTC
clone_size: many; cdr3_length: 13; v_call: TRBV12-3/TRBV12-4; d_call: .; j_call: TRBJ2-5; cdr3_aa: CASSSGRRETQYF; cdr3_nt: TGTGCCAGCAGCTCCGGACGTCGTGAGACCCAGTACTTC
clone_size: .; cdr3_length: 12; v_call: TRBV29-1; d_call: .; j_call: TRBJ2-7; cdr3_aa: CSVEDGGDEQYF; cdr3_nt: TGCAGCGTTGAAGATGGAGGGGACGAGCAGTACTTC
clone_size: .; cdr3_length: 16; v_call: TRBV6-1; d_call: .; j_call: TRBJ1-5; cdr3_aa: CASSGQASPSNQPQHF; cdr3_nt: TGTGCCAGCAGTGGCCAAGCTAGCCCTAGCAATCAGCCCCAGCATTTT
clone_size: .; cdr3_length: 14; v_call: TRBV2; d_call: TRBD2; j_call: TRBJ2-7; cdr3_aa: CASRPTSGRYEQYF; cdr3_nt: TGTGCCAGCAGGCCGACTAGCGGGAGGTACGAGCAGTACTTC
clone_size: few; cdr3_length: 14; v_call: TRBV27; d_call: TRBD2; j_call: TRBJ2-7; cdr3_aa: CASSFRAGGYEQYF; cdr3_nt: TGTGCCAGCAGTTTTAGAGCGGGAGGTTACGAGCAGTACTTC
clone_size: few; cdr3_length: 18; v_call: TRBV7-6; d_call: TRBD2; j_call: TRBJ2-6; cdr3_aa: CASSLYSGGAAGANVLTF; cdr3_nt: TGTGCCAGCAGCTTATATAGCGGGGGGGCCGCCGGGGCCAACGTCCTGACTTTC
clone_size: few; cdr3_length: 16; v_call: TRBV5-1; d_call: .; j_call: TRBJ1-1; cdr3_aa: CASSLAGQIRNTEAFF; cdr3_nt: TGCGCCAGCAGCTTGGCCGGCCAGATCAGGAACACTGAAGCTTTCTTT
clone_size: .; cdr3_length: 15; v_call: TRBV5-1; d_call: TRBD1; j_call: TRBJ2-1; cdr3_aa: CASSSQLNRGAEQFF; cdr3_nt: TGCGCCAGCAGCTCCCAACTTAACAGGGGAGCAGAGCAGTTCTTC
clone_size: once; cdr3_length: 15; v_call: TRBV13; d_call: .; j_call: TRBJ2-6; cdr3_aa: CASLRLLSGANVLTF; cdr3_nt: TGTGCCAGTCTCCGGCTCCTCTCTGGGGCCAACGTCCTGACTTTC
clone_size: few; cdr3_length: 16; v_call: TRBV19; d_call: TRBD2; j_call: TRBJ2-3; cdr3_aa: CASSPRLAKVSDTQYF; cdr3_nt: TGTGCCAGTAGTCCGCGACTAGCAAAGGTGTCAGATACGCAGTATTTT
clone_size: few; cdr3_length: 15; v_call: TRBV7-8; d_call: TRBD2; j_call: TRBJ2-4; cdr3_aa: CASSFSGSSWNIQYF; cdr3_nt: TGTGCCAGCAGCTTTAGCGGGAGTTCATGGAACATTCAGTACTTC
clone_size: .; cdr3_length: 14; v_call: TRBV11-3; d_call: .; j_call: TRBJ2-1; cdr3_aa: CASSLLRARGEQFF; cdr3_nt: TGTGCCAGCAGCTTACTGAGGGCTCGGGGTGAGCAGTTCTTC
clone_size: many; cdr3_length: 12; v_call: TRBV5-1; d_call: .; j_call: TRBJ2-2; cdr3_aa: CASSLPAGELFF; cdr3_nt: TGCGCCAGCAGCTTGCCGGCTGGGGAGCTGTTTTTT
clone_size: few; cdr3_length: 18; v_call: TRBV12-3/TRBV12-4; d_call: TRBD2; j_call: TRBJ2-6; cdr3_aa: CASSPLGGVSSGANVLTF; cdr3_nt: TGTGCCAGCAGTCCCCTTGGGGGGGTTTCCTCTGGGGCCAACGTCCTGACTTTC
clone_size: .; cdr3_length: 16; v_call: TRBV11-1; d_call: TRBD2; j_call: TRBJ2-1; cdr3_aa: CASSSGLAGGGGEQFF; cdr3_nt: TGTGCCAGCAGCTCCGGACTAGCGGGAGGTGGTGGTGAGCAGTTCTTC
clone_size: many; cdr3_length: 12; v_call: TRBV12-3/TRBV12-4; d_call: .; j_call: TRBJ2-7; cdr3_aa: CASSSFGYEQYF; cdr3_nt: TGTGCCAGCAGTTCGTTCGGCTACGAGCAGTACTTC
clone_size: few; cdr3_length: 13; v_call: TRBV7-9; d_call: .; j_call: TRBJ2-1; cdr3_aa: CASSVRTRGFEFF; cdr3_nt: TGTGCCAGCAGCGTCCGAACTCGGGGTTTTGAGTTCTTC
clone_size: few; cdr3_length: 13; v_call: TRBV18; d_call: .; j_call: TRBJ2-7; cdr3_aa: CASSFRQASEQYF; cdr3_nt: TGTGCCAGCTCATTTCGACAGGCTAGCGAGCAGTACTTC
clone_size: .; cdr3_length: 13; v_call: TRBV5-5; d_call: .; j_call: TRBJ2-7; cdr3_aa: CASSLASVGEQYF; cdr3_nt: TGTGCCAGCAGCTTAGCATCCGTGGGCGAGCAGTACTTC
clone_size: .; cdr3_length: 15; v_call: TRBV7-6; d_call: .; j_call: TRBJ2-7; cdr3_aa: CASSPRDTSAYEQYF; cdr3_nt: TGTGCCAGCAGCCCCCGGGACACATCAGCCTACGAGCAGTACTTC
clone_size: few; cdr3_length: 14; v_call: TRBV6-5; d_call: TRBD1; j_call: TRBJ2-5; cdr3_aa: CASSSKTGLQTQYF; cdr3_nt: TGTGCCAGCAGTTCCAAGACAGGGCTGCAGACCCAGTACTTC
clone_size: few; cdr3_length: 16; v_call: TRBV7-3; d_call: TRBD1; j_call: TRBJ2-3; cdr3_aa: CASSSSGGAGTDTQYF; cdr3_nt: TGTGCCAGCAGCAGCTCAGGGGGCGCGGGCACAGATACGCAGTATTTT
clone_size: .; cdr3_length: 12; v_call: TRBV29-1; d_call: TRBD2; j_call: TRBJ2-5; cdr3_aa: CSTGGGGETQYF; cdr3_nt: TGCAGCACTGGCGGGGGAGGAGAGACCCAGTACTTC
clone_size: .; cdr3_length: 13; v_call: TRBV12-3/TRBV12-4; d_call: .; j_call: TRBJ2-7; cdr3_aa: CASRGTESYEQYF; cdr3_nt: TGTGCCAGCAGGGGGACGGAGTCCTACGAGCAGTACTTC
clone_size: .; cdr3_length: 16; v_call: TRBV4-2; d_call: TRBD2; j_call: TRBJ2-1; cdr3_aa: CASSQDIGLAGVGQFF; cdr3_nt: TGTGCCAGCAGCCAAGATATAGGACTAGCGGGAGTAGGGCAGTTCTTC
clone_size: .; cdr3_length: 15; v_call: TRBV3-1; d_call: .; j_call: TRBJ1-2; cdr3_aa: CASSQDVLVNYGYTF; cdr3_nt: TGTGCCAGCAGCCAAGATGTCTTAGTGAACTATGGCTACACCTTC
clone_size: many; cdr3_length: 13; v_call: TRBV12-3/TRBV12-4; d_call: .; j_call: TRBJ2-1; cdr3_aa: CASSLWDKNEQFF; cdr3_nt: TGTGCCAGCAGTTTATGGGACAAAAATGAGCAGTTCTTC
clone_size: .; cdr3_length: 12; v_call: TRBV14; d_call: .; j_call: TRBJ2-1; cdr3_aa: CASSLKMGEQFF; cdr3_nt: TGTGCCAGCAGCCTTAAAATGGGTGAGCAGTTCTTC
clone_size: .; cdr3_length: 16; v_call: TRBV5-1; d_call: .; j_call: TRBJ1-2; cdr3_aa: CASSYYHSGQDGGYTF; cdr3_nt: TGCGCCAGCAGCTATTACCACAGTGGGCAGGACGGGGGCTACACCTTC
clone_size: few; cdr3_length: 15; v_call: TRBV5-1; d_call: .; j_call: TRBJ2-5; cdr3_aa: CASSPTGLDKETQYF; cdr3_nt: TGCGCCAGCAGCCCCACGGGACTGGATAAAGAGACCCAGTACTTC
clone_size: few; cdr3_length: 12; v_call: TRBV2; d_call: .; j_call: TRBJ1-1; cdr3_aa: CASSEVGREAFF; cdr3_nt: TGTGCCAGCAGTGAAGTTGGCCGTGAAGCTTTCTTT
clone_size: .; cdr3_length: 13; v_call: TRBV29-1; d_call: .; j_call: TRBJ2-7; cdr3_aa: CSVYSRGAYEQYF; cdr3_nt: TGCAGCGTTTACTCTAGGGGCGCCTACGAGCAGTACTTC
clone_size: few; cdr3_length: 10; v_call: TRBV12-3/TRBV12-4; d_call: .; j_call: TRBJ1-1; cdr3_aa: CASSRLEAFF; cdr3_nt: TGTGCCAGCAGCCGCTTAGAAGCTTTCTTT
clone_size: few; cdr3_length: 14; v_call: TRBV7-9; d_call: .; j_call: TRBJ2-3; cdr3_aa: CASSLASDTDTQYF; cdr3_nt: TGTGCCAGCAGCCTAGCAAGCGATACAGATACGCAGTATTTT